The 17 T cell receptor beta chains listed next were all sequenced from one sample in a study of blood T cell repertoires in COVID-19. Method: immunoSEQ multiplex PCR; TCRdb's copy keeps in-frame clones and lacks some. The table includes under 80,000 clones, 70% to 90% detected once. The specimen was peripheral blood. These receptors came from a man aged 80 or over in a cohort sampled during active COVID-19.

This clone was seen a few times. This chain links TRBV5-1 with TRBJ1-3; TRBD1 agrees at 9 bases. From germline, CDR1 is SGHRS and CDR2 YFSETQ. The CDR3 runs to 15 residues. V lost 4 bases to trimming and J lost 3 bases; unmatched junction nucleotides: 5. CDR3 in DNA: TGCGCCAGCAGCCTCGGGACAGGGATTGGAAACACCATATATTTT. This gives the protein CASSLGTGIGNTIYF.

The CDR3 DNA reads TGTGCCACCAGTGGCGAAGGGGAAGAGACCCAGTACTTC. Protein: CATSGEGEETQYF. The chain joins TRBV24-1 to TRBJ2-5; a weak D match, TRBD1 (5 bases). This CDR3 has 13 residues. The germline V gene has CDR1 KGHDR and CDR2 SFDVKD. V lost 5 bases to trimming and J lost 3 bases, with 9 bases between them.

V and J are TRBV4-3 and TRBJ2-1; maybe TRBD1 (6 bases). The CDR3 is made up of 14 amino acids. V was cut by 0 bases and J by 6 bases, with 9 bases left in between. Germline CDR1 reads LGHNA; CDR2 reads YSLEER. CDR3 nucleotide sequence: TGCGCCAGCAGCCAAGACAGGGGATTCAATGAGCAGTTCTTC. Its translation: CASSQDRGFNEQFF.

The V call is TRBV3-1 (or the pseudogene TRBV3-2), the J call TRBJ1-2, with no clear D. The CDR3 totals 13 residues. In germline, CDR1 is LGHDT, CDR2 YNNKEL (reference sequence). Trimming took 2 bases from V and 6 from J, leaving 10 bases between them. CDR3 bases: TGTGCCAGCAGCCAATTGGAGGGAGATGGCTACACCTTC. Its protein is CASSQLEGDGYTF.

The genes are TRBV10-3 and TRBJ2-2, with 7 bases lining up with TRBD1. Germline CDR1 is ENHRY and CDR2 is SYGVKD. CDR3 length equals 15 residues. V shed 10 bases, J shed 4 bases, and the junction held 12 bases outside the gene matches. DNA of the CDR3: TGTGCCAGCCAGGGGACAGCCAACCCCACCGGGGAGCTGTTTTTT. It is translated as CASQGTANPTGELFF.

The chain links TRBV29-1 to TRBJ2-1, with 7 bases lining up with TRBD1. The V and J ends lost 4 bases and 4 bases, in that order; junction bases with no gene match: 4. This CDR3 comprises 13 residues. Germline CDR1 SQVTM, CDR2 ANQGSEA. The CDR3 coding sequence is TGCAGCGTTGGGGACAGCCTTTACAATGAGCAGTTCTTC. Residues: CSVGDSLYNEQFF.

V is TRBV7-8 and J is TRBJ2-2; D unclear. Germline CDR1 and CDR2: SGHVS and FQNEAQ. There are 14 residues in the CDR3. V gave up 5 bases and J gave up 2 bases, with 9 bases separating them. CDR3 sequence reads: CASSPESNTGELFF. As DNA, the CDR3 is TGTGCCAGCAGCCCTGAGAGCAACACCGGGGAGCTGTTTTTT.

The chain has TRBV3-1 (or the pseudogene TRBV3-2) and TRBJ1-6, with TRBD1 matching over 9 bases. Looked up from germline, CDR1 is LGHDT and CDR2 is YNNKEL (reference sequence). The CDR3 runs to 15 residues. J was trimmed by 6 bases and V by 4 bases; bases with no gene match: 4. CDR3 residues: CASSRGQGSNSPLHF. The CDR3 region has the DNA TGTGCCAGCAGCCGAGGACAGGGGAGTAATTCACCCCTCCACTTT.

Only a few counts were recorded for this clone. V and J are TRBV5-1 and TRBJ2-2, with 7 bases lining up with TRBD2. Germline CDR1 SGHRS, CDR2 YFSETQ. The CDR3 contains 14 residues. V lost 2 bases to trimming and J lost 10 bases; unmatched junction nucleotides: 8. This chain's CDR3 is CASSFRSGAEELFF. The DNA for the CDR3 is TGCGCCAGCAGCTTCAGAAGCGGGGCCGAGGAGCTGTTTTTT.

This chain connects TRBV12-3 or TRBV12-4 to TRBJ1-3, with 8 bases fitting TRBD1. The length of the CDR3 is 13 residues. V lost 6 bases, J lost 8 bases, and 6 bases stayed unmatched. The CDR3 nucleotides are TGTGCCAGCAGAGGACAGGGTAGGGACACCATATATTTT. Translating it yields CASRGQGRDTIYF.

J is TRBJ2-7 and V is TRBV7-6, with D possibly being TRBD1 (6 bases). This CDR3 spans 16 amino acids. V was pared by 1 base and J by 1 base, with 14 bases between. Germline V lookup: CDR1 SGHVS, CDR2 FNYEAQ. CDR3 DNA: TGTGCCAGCAGCTTAGGTGGGGGCTACCCGTCCTACGAGCAGTACTTC. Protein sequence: CASSLGGGYPSYEQYF.

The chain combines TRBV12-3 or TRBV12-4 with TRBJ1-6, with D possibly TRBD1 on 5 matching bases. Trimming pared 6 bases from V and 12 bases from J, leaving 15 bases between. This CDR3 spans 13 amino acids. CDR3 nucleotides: TGTGCCAGCAGCCCCATACAGGACCTACCCCTCCACTTT. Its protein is CASSPIQDLPLHF.

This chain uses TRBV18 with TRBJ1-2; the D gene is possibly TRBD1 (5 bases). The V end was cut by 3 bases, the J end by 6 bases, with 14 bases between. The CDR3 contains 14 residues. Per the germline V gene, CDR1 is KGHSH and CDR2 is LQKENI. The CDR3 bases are TGTGCCAGCTCACCTGTCAGGGCGGTAAATGGCTACACCTTC. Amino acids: CASSPVRAVNGYTF.

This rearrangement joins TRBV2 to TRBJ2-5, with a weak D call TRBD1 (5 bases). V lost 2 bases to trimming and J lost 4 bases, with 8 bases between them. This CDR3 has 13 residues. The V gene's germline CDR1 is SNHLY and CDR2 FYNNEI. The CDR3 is CASSEWGRETQYF. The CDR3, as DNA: TGTGCCAGCAGTGAATGGGGCAGAGAGACCCAGTACTTC.

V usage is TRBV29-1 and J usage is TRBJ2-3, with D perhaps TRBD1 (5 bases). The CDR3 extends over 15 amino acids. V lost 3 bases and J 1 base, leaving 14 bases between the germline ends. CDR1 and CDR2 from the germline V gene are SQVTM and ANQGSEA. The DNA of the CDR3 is TGCAGCGTTGAGTTCGGACAAACGGGCACAGATACGCAGTATTTT. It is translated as CSVEFGQTGTDTQYF.

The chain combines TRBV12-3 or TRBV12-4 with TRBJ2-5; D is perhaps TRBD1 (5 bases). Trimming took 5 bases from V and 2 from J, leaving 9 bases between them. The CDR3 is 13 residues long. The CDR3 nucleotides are TGTGCCAGCAGTGCAGGGTTTCAAGAGACCCAGTACTTC. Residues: CASSAGFQETQYF.

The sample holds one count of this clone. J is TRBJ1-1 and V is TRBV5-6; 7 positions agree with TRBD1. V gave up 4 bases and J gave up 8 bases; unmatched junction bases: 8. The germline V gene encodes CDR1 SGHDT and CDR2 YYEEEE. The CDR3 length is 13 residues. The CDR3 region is CASSRVTGQEAFF. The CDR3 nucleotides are TGTGCCAGCAGCCGGGTCACGGGACAGGAAGCTTTCTTT.